Shown below are 5 T cell receptor beta chains from a single sample sequenced in a study of T cells after yellow fever vaccination. TCRdb re-derived calls from the 5' RACE reads in MiXCR, one entry per CDR3 protein. Here the sample spans 450,000 to 650,000 distinct CDR3 sequences, 21% being singletons. This sample comprised PBMCs, obtained roughly 20 days after the first yellow fever vaccination. These receptors came from a man between 18 and 29 years old who received the YFV17D yellow fever vaccine.

This clonotype was found a few times. The chain has TRBV29-1 and TRBJ2-3, with a weak D call TRBD1 (8 bases). Deletions cut 7 bases from V and 10 bases from J, with 21 bases between. This CDR3 spans 13 amino acids. Germline V gives CDR1 SQVTM, CDR2 ANQGSEA. CDR3 region: CSARAGTGSAQYF. Written as DNA, the CDR3 is TGCAGCGCCCGAGCGGGGACAGGTTCGGCGCAGTATTTT.

This clonotype was observed a few times. V usage is TRBV9 and J usage is TRBJ2-1; D is uncertain. This CDR3 spans 14 amino acids. Trimming took 4 bases from V and 5 from J, leaving 13 bases between them. Germline CDR1 SGDLS, CDR2 YYNGEE. The CDR3 DNA is TGTGCCAGCAGCATCCGACTGGTTAACAATGAGCAGTTCTTC. Protein product: CASSIRLVNNEQFF.

This clonotype was counted between two and nine times. This chain links TRBV11-2 with TRBJ2-2, with 11 bases fitting TRBD2. V gave up 3 bases and J gave up 7 bases; unmatched junction bases: 7. The CDR3 spans 16 residues. The germline CDR1 and CDR2 sequences are SGHAT and FQNNGV. This chain's CDR3 is CASSFLAGGIIGELFF. The DNA of the CDR3 is TGTGCCAGCAGCTTTCTAGCGGGGGGAATAATCGGGGAGCTGTTTTTT.

This clonotype was seen a few times. The V and J genes are TRBV27 and TRBJ2-1, with TRBD1 as a possible D gene (6 bases). V was shortened by 1 base and J by 4 bases, with 11 bases between the two germline ends. Germline V gene data show CDR1 as MNHEY and CDR2 as SMNVEV (reference sequence). This CDR3 has 15 amino acids. CDR3 nucleotides: TGTGCCAGCAGTTTATTCGGGACACAATACAATGAGCAGTTCTTC. Encoded protein: CASSLFGTQYNEQFF.

CDR3 amino acids: CASSFYLGNEQYF. CDR3 DNA: TGTGCCAGCAGCTTTTATTTAGGGAACGAGCAGTACTTC. This chain uses TRBV5-8 with TRBJ2-7; no firm D call. The germline V gene encodes CDR1 SGHTS and CDR2 YDEGEE. V lost 2 bases, J lost 5 bases, and 11 bases lay in between. The length of the CDR3 is 13 residues.